These 13 T cell receptor beta chains were sequenced from one sample in a study of blood T cells in healthy people across ages. Combining a sample-barcoded 5' primer with a J-beta primer mix, a second PCR ran for roughly 6 to 11 cycles. In TCRdb, the 5' RACE reads were re-called with MiXCR into one record per CDR3 protein. The profile shows about 1,400,000 distinct CDR3 sequences, roughly 59% of them singletons. The material sequenced was blood. Receptors were obtained from a man aged 18 to 30 in good health.

This clonotype was seen only a few times. The rearrangement links TRBV4-1 to TRBJ1-5; no reliable D call. Per the germline V gene, CDR1 is MGHRA and CDR2 is YSYEKL. The CDR3 extends over 15 amino acids. Trimming removed 1 base at V and 1 base at J, with 8 bases between. CDR3 bases: TGCGCCAGCAGCCAAGTCGAGGGCAGCAATCAGCCCCAGCATTTT. Translated, it gives CASSQVEGSNQPQHF.

V usage is TRBV25-1 and J usage is TRBJ1-5; D remains ambiguous. The V gene lost 3 bases and the J gene lost 0 bases, with 6 bases spanning the gap. Germline loops: CDR1 MGHDK, CDR2 SYGVNS. This CDR3 has 14 residues. The CDR3 loop reads CASSEFDSNQPQHF. The DNA for the CDR3 is TGTGCCAGCAGTGAGTTTGATAGCAATCAGCCCCAGCATTTT.

The J gene is TRBJ2-7, the V gene TRBV7-8; 7 nucleotides agree with TRBD2. CDR1 and CDR2 from the germline V gene are SGHVS and FQNEAQ. V trimming: 2 bases; J trimming: 0 bases; junction bases outside the gene matches: 13. The CDR3 is made up of 18 amino acids. For the CDR3, the DNA is TGTGCCAGCAGCTTATTCAGCGGTTGGGCGGGAGACTCCTACGAGCAGTACTTC. Translated: CASSLFSGWAGDSYEQYF.

A few counts support this clonotype. The rearrangement uses TRBV7-2 and TRBJ1-4, with D unresolved. The CDR3 sequence is 16 residues long. Germline CDR1 is SGHTA and CDR2 is FQGNSA. V lost 4 bases to trimming and J lost 3 bases, with 15 bases between them. The CDR3: CASSYLYSAANEKLFF. The DNA for the CDR3 is TGTGCCAGCAGCTACCTCTACAGTGCGGCTAATGAAAAACTGTTTTTT. Based on the CDR3 plus reference TRBV7-2 and TRBJ1-4, the full variable domain is GAGVSQSPSNKVTEKGKDVELRCDPISGHTALYWYRQSLGQGLEFLIYFQGNSAPDKSGLPSDRFSAERTGGSVSTLTIQRTQQEDSAVYLCASSYLYSAANEKLFFGSGTQLSVL.

This sequence joins TRBV12-3 or TRBV12-4 and TRBJ1-1; D possibly corresponds to TRBD1 (5 bases). The CDR3 spans 13 residues. Trimming cost V 7 bases and J 10 bases, with 19 bases left between them. The CDR3 protein is CASILTREAVAFF. Written as DNA, the CDR3 is TGTGCCAGCATCTTGACCAGGGAGGCTGTAGCTTTCTTT.

This sequence joins TRBV20-1 and TRBJ2-1; weak D call: TRBD2 (5 bases). This CDR3 region has 15 residues. Per the germline V gene, CDR1 is DFQATT and CDR2 is SNEGSKA (reference sequence). Trimming cost V 4 bases and J 4 bases, with 17 bases left between them. The CDR3 nucleotides are TGCAGTGCTACCCAGCGGCCAGGTCGATACAATGAGCAGTTCTTC. Translating gives CSATQRPGRYNEQFF.

The chain joins TRBV7-9 to TRBJ2-7, with TRBD1 identical over 8 bases. The V and J ends lost 5 bases and 0 bases, in that order; junction bases with no gene match: 9. The CDR3 is 16 residues long. Germline CDR1 is SEHNR and CDR2 is FQNEAQ (reference sequence). In DNA, the CDR3 is TGTGCCAGCAGCAAAGACGGGACAGGAAGCTCCTACGAGCAGTACTTC. Translating gives CASSKDGTGSSYEQYF.

The chain carries TRBV18 and TRBJ2-1, with 10 bases identical to TRBD1. The junction had 4 bases not matched to a gene; V was cut back by 2 bases and J by 6 bases. CDR1 KGHSH and CDR2 LQKENI come from the germline V gene. The CDR3 spans 15 residues. The CDR3 sequence is CASSPGTGVVNEQFF. In DNA, the CDR3 is TGTGCCAGCTCACCAGGGACAGGGGTGGTCAATGAGCAGTTCTTC.

This clonotype has a single count. V is TRBV13 and J is TRBJ2-3; no definite D call. Trimming stripped 1 base from V and 2 bases from J, with 10 bases between. The V gene's germline CDR1 is PRHDT and CDR2 FYEKMQ (reference sequence). This CDR3 is built from 15 residues. CDR3 in DNA: TGTGCCAGCAGCTTAGTTCTGAACCCCACAGATACGCAGTATTTT. This codes for CASSLVLNPTDTQYF.

This sequence joins TRBV29-1 and TRBJ2-5; 7 nucleotides match TRBD2. CDR1 is SQVTM, CDR2 ANQGSEA, per germline. V was clipped by 0 bases and J by 5 bases; unmatched bases: 9. The CDR3 has 15 residues. CDR3 sequence (DNA): TGCAGCGTTGAAGATGAGCGGGGAGACTGGGAGACCCAGTACTTC. Translating it yields CSVEDERGDWETQYF.

This chain joins TRBV29-1 and TRBJ2-3, with D possibly being TRBD1 (6 bases). V lost 7 bases to trimming and J lost 6 bases, with 20 bases between them. The CDR3 loop spans 14 amino acids. From germline, CDR1 is SQVTM and CDR2 ANQGSEA. This CDR3 reads CSAVGAGVFDTQYF. The CDR3 DNA follows: TGCAGCGCGGTCGGGGCAGGGGTTTTCGATACGCAGTATTTT.

This clonotype was detected a few times. The chain combines TRBV11-2 with TRBJ1-1; D is uncertain. Germline loops: CDR1 SGHAT, CDR2 FQNNGV. This CDR3 is 14 amino acids long. V lost 1 base, J lost 1 base, and 7 bases lay in between. The CDR3 here is CASSLGIGNTEAFF. The DNA of the CDR3 is TGTGCCAGCAGCTTAGGTATCGGGAACACTGAAGCTTTCTTT.

This clonotype came up a few times. The genes are TRBV6-5 and TRBJ2-3; a possible D gene is TRBD1 (8 bases). CDR1 and CDR2 from the germline V gene are MNHEY and SVGAGI. Trimming stripped 6 bases from V and 4 bases from J, with 14 bases between. The CDR3 loop spans 14 amino acids. CDR3 in DNA: TGTGCCAGCAGCAGGGGGCTAGCGGCAGATACGCAGTATTTT. It specifies CASSRGLAADTQYF.